Each of the 20 T cell receptor beta chains below was sequenced from the same sample in a study of blood T cell repertoires in COVID-19. Here immunoSEQ multiplex PCR was the method, and the copy in TCRdb shows in-frame clones only, minus some. Of a few hundred thousand clones in the sample, about 82% are singletons; the top ten hold around 1.5%. The sequencing input was peripheral blood. The receptors here all came from a woman between 45 and 60 years old with acute or convalescent COVID-19.

The gene calls are TRBV19 and TRBJ2-2; TRBD2 matches 11 bases. The CDR3 is 14 amino acids. Per the germline V gene, CDR1 is LNHDA and CDR2 is SQIVND (reference sequence). Unmatched junction bases numbered 6, after V lost 10 bases and J lost 5 bases. Here the CDR3 reads CATTSGRGTGELFF. In DNA, the CDR3 is TGTGCCACCACTAGCGGGAGAGGTACCGGGGAGCTGTTTTTT.

V gene TRBV9 combines with J gene TRBJ1-3, with D perhaps TRBD1 (6 bases). Germline V gene sequence: CDR1 SGDLS, CDR2 YYNGEE. The CDR3 contains 18 residues. The V gene lost 0 bases and the J gene lost 4 bases, with 20 bases spanning the gap. The CDR3 loop reads CASSVASSDRWGGNTIYF. In nucleotides, the CDR3 is TGTGCCAGCAGCGTAGCTTCTTCGGACAGATGGGGAGGAAACACCATATATTTT.

CDR3 nucleotides: TGTGCCAGAAGCTTGGCAGGGAGGGCTGGGGCCAACGTCCTGACTTTC. Translating it yields CARSLAGRAGANVLTF. This rearrangement joins TRBV5-3 to TRBJ2-6; 7 bases line up with TRBD2. Being an ORF, TRBV5-3 has a function that is uncertain. J gave up 2 bases and V 0 bases, and 2 bases lay outside the gene matches. The CDR3 has 16 amino acids.

The V call is TRBV24-1, the J call TRBJ2-7; a possible D gene is TRBD1 (6 bases). Trimming removed 2 bases from V and 2 bases from J, with 6 bases in between. Germline lookup yields CDR1 KGHDR and CDR2 SFDVKD. The CDR3 loop spans 13 amino acids. CDR3 coding DNA: TGTGCCACCAGTGATTGGACAGCCTACGAGCAGTACTTC. It yields the protein CATSDWTAYEQYF.

This clone occurred once. The chain has TRBV9 and TRBJ1-1, with D tentatively TRBD1 (5 bases). Germline V gene sequence: CDR1 SGDLS, CDR2 YYNGEE. V dropped 3 bases and J dropped 6 bases, with 6 bases sitting between them. The CDR3 runs to 11 residues. The CDR3 DNA reads as TGTGCCAGCAGCGGGGGCCCTGAAGCTTTCTTT. It translates to CASSGGPEAFF.

This clone was counted between two and nine times. The J gene is TRBJ2-7, the V gene TRBV6-5; D remains unclear. CDR1 is MNHEY and CDR2 is SVGAGI in the germline V gene. V lost 5 bases to trimming and J lost 0 bases, with 11 bases between them. The CDR3 totals 14 residues. Here the CDR3 reads CASSTPTRSYEQYF. The CDR3 DNA sequence: TGTGCCAGCAGTACCCCGACACGCTCCTACGAGCAGTACTTC.

This clone was recorded a few times. The chain links TRBV4-2 to TRBJ1-1; TRBD1 matches at 8 bases. CDR3 size: 17 residues. Trimming took 4 bases from V and 4 from J; bases not matched to a gene: 14. Germline assignment: CDR1 LGHNA and CDR2 YNFKEQ. The CDR3 region has the DNA TGTGCCAGCAGCCGCGTAGCAGTGACAGGGGCATTCACTGAAGCTTTCTTT. This gives the protein CASSRVAVTGAFTEAFF.

The genes are TRBV5-1 and TRBJ1-5; 7 bases fit TRBD1. The germline gives CDR1 SGHRS, CDR2 YFSETQ. There are 14 residues in the CDR3. Trimming cost V 0 bases and J 6 bases; bases outside gene matches: 3. In nucleotides, the CDR3 is TGCGCCAGCAGCTTGGAAGGGGGCATTCAGCCCCAGCATTTT. Residues: CASSLEGGIQPQHF.

The rearrangement links TRBV27 to TRBJ1-2; no definite D call. This CDR3 has 12 residues. Trimming shortened V by 4 bases and J by 7 bases, and 10 bases separated the two germline ends. CDR1 and CDR2 (germline): MNHEY, SMNVEV (reference sequence). The CDR3 DNA reads as TGTGCCAGCAGTTCGGGGTGGGGTGGCTACACCTTC. Translation gives CASSSGWGGYTF.

The genes are TRBV5-1 and TRBJ2-7; 8 bases are a match to TRBD1. From germline, CDR1 is SGHRS and CDR2 YFSETQ. Unmatched junction bases numbered 9, after V lost 4 bases and J lost 6 bases. This CDR3 region has 14 residues. CDR3 protein: CASSGQGQVLEQYF. The DNA of the CDR3 is TGCGCCAGCAGCGGGCAGGGACAGGTTCTCGAGCAGTACTTC.

Written as DNA, the CDR3 is TGTGCCAGCAGTGGGGGACTAGCGGGAGGGCCCCCTGACAATGAGCAGTTCTTC. Its translation: CASSGGLAGGPPDNEQFF. The chain combines TRBV25-1 with TRBJ2-1; 16 bases agree with TRBD2. The CDR3 consists of 18 residues. Trimming removed 4 bases from V and 5 bases from J; junction bases left unmatched: 8. CDR1 is MGHDK and CDR2 is SYGVNS in the germline V gene.

The rearrangement links TRBV11-3 to TRBJ2-1; 8 bases fit TRBD2. V dropped 8 bases and J dropped 5; count of bases not matched to a gene: 8. CDR3 length equals 14 residues. Germline V gene data show CDR1 as SGHNT and CDR2 as YENEEA. This CDR3 reads CASAPSGSHNEQFF. The CDR3 DNA reads TGTGCCAGCGCCCCAAGCGGGAGCCACAATGAGCAGTTCTTC.

The rearrangement joins TRBV6-2 or TRBV6-3 to TRBJ1-5; possible D gene TRBD1, 5 bases. The germline gives CDR1 MNHEY, CDR2 SVGEGT. The V end lost 4 bases, the J end lost 5 bases, and 15 bases lay between the germline ends. CDR3 size: 15 residues. The CDR3 spells CASSSPGQGYQPQHF. As DNA, the CDR3 is TGTGCCAGCAGTTCCCCCGGGCAGGGCTATCAGCCCCAGCATTTT.

V and J are TRBV18 and TRBJ2-3; possible D gene TRBD1, 5 bases. Germline lookup yields CDR1 KGHSH and CDR2 LQKENI. V lost 5 bases and J lost 4, with 7 bases in between. The CDR3 contains 12 residues. CDR3 DNA sequence: TGTGCCAGCTCAGGGGCCCCAGATACGCAGTATTTT. It codes for CASSGAPDTQYF.

The chain has TRBV11-1 and TRBJ2-2, with unresolved D. Germline V CDR1 and CDR2: SGHAT, FQDESV (reference sequence). CDR3 size: 14 residues. With 2 bases removed from V and 6 bases from J, the gap between germline ends came to 10 bases. The CDR3 region has the DNA TGTGCCAGCAGCTTATCCTCCGCGTCCGGGGAGCTGTTTTTT. This sequence encodes CASSLSSASGELFF.

The V call is TRBV7-2, the J call TRBJ2-1; D is undetermined. The CDR3 contains 11 residues. The germline V gene has CDR1 SGHTA and CDR2 FQGNSA. The ends were cut back, 5 bases at V and 8 bases at J, with 7 bases in the middle. Here the CDR3 DNA reads TGTGCCAGCAGCCGAGTCGATGAGCAGTTCTTC. It specifies CASSRVDEQFF.

The V gene is TRBV7-3, the J gene TRBJ2-7; 9 bases are shared with TRBD1. V trimming: 3 bases; J trimming: 6 bases; junction bases outside the gene matches: 9. The germline CDR1 and CDR2 sequences are SGHTA and FQGTGA. The CDR3 runs to 15 residues. DNA for the CDR3: TGTGCCAGCAGCTTGGGGAGGACAGGGGTGGGCGAGCAGTACTTC. It codes for CASSLGRTGVGEQYF.

The genes are TRBV7-2 and TRBJ2-5; 10 bases fit TRBD2. Germline CDR1 is SGHTA and CDR2 is FQGNSA. V was pared by 5 bases and J by 5 bases, with 11 bases of the junction left unmatched. This CDR3 is built from 16 residues. The CDR3 sequence is CASSRSSGGSWETQYF. DNA for the CDR3: TGTGCCAGCAGCCGGTCTAGCGGGGGATCTTGGGAGACCCAGTACTTC.

This chain's CDR3 is CASSLAGQGASTEAFF. In DNA form, the CDR3 reads TGCGCCAGCAGCTTGGCGGGACAGGGGGCCTCCACTGAAGCTTTCTTT. V and J are TRBV5-1 and TRBJ1-1; 12 bases align to TRBD1. The CDR3 loop spans 16 amino acids. Germline V gives CDR1 SGHRS, CDR2 YFSETQ. V lost 0 bases to trimming and J lost 4 bases; unmatched junction nucleotides: 4.

V gene TRBV2 combines with J gene TRBJ1-5, with TRBD1 as a possible D gene (5 bases). CDR1 is SNHLY and CDR2 is FYNNEI in the germline V gene. This CDR3 has 11 amino acids. Deletions cut 5 bases from V and 15 bases from J, with 14 bases between. The DNA of the CDR3 is TGTGCCAGCAGTCTGGAAGGGGCCGGGCATTTT. Translation: CASSLEGAGHF.